The 5 T cell receptor beta chains listed next were all sequenced from one sample in a study of T cells in Graves' hyperthyroidism and ophthalmopathy. The investigators amplified TCR beta CDR3 regions from RNA transcripts. The HTBI primer set was used in a first-round RT-PCR of the TCR CDR3. MiXCR, run by TCRdb on the multiplex PCR reads, gives a single entry per CDR3 protein. The data hold fewer than 650,000 distinct CDR3 sequences, with around 13% observed a single time. The specimen sequenced was blood. The origin of the receptors is a woman in her thirties or forties with Graves' hyperthyroidism.

In its sample, this clonotype was seen a few times. The chain uses TRBV6-1 and TRBJ2-7; 13 nucleotides align to TRBD2. CDR1 and CDR2 (germline): MNHNS, SASEGT. The V gene end was trimmed by 7 bases and the J gene end by 5 bases; junction bases not matched to a gene: 5. This CDR3 comprises 14 residues. The CDR3 DNA sequence: TGTGCCAGCATCTGGACTAGCGGGAGCGACGAGCAGTACTTC. Translated: CASIWTSGSDEQYF.

CDR3 amino acids: CASSPFDRQGYGYTF. The CDR3, as DNA: TGTGCCAGCAGCCCCTTCGACAGGCAAGGCTATGGCTACACCTTC. The V gene is TRBV7-3, the J gene TRBJ1-2; TRBD1 is a possible D gene (6 bases). CDR1 is SGHTA, CDR2 FQGTGA, per germline. V lost 5 bases to trimming and J lost 4 bases, with 17 bases between them. CDR3 length: 15 amino acids.

This clonotype has a count of ten or more. This sequence joins TRBV3-1 and TRBJ2-1; a weak D match, TRBD1 (6 bases). The length of the CDR3 is 13 residues. V gave up 6 bases and J gave up 9 bases, with 15 bases separating them. The germline V gene encodes CDR1 LGHDT and CDR2 YNNKEL (reference sequence). The CDR3 reads CASRKRQGFEQFF. The CDR3 bases are TGTGCCAGCAGAAAGAGGCAGGGGTTTGAGCAGTTCTTC.

The V call is TRBV29-1, the J call TRBJ1-5, with TRBD1 matching 10 bases. This CDR3 comprises 15 residues. The germline gives CDR1 SQVTM, CDR2 ANQGSEA. Trimming cost V 1 base and J 4 bases; bases outside gene matches: 4. The CDR3 protein is CSVEVAGQGNQPQHF. The CDR3 bases are TGCAGCGTTGAAGTAGCGGGACAGGGGAATCAGCCCCAGCATTTT.

Ten or more counts support this clonotype. This chain joins TRBV2 and TRBJ2-3; 11 nucleotides align to TRBD2. The CDR3 runs 16 residues. Germline CDR1 SNHLY, CDR2 FYNNEI. The J segment lost 6 bases and the V segment lost 2 bases, leaving 7 bases of the junction unmatched. The chain's CDR3 is CASSELAGGPPDTQYF. In nucleotides, the CDR3 is TGTGCCAGCAGTGAATTAGCGGGAGGGCCACCTGATACGCAGTATTTT. Using reference TRBV2 and TRBJ2-3 for the parts outside the CDR3, the full variable domain is EPEVTQTPSHQVTQMGQEVILRCVPISNHLYFYWYRQILGQKVEFLVSFYNNEISEKSEIFDDQFSVERPDGSNFTLKIRSTKLEDSAMYFCASSELAGGPPDTQYFGPGTRLTVL.